A single sample is the source of the 5 T cell receptor beta chains below, sequenced in a study of T cells in Graves' hyperthyroidism and ophthalmopathy. From RNA transcripts, TCR beta CDR3 regions were amplified. HTBI primers drove first-round RT-PCR of the TCR CDR3. TCRdb ran MiXCR on the multiplex PCR reads and lists one entry per CDR3 protein. This table holds roughly 350,000 distinct CDR3 sequences, over 11% found once. Sequenced: blood. Source of these receptors: a woman aged 25 to 39 with Graves' hyperthyroidism.

V gene TRBV20-1 combines with J gene TRBJ2-1; 7 bases agree with TRBD2. Trimming removed 3 bases from V and 8 bases from J; junction bases left unmatched: 10. The V gene's germline CDR1 is DFQATT and CDR2 SNEGSKA (reference sequence). This CDR3 has 14 amino acids. CDR3: CSASFPGRPDEQFF. CDR3 DNA sequence: TGCAGTGCTAGTTTTCCCGGGAGGCCCGATGAGCAGTTCTTC.

A remark on this clonotype: This may come from a read error, since a much larger clone is one base off. The chain joins TRBV2 to TRBJ2-2; D is ambiguous. Trimming shortened V by 11 bases and J by 0 bases, and 10 bases separated the two germline ends. The CDR3 sequence is 13 residues long. Germline CDR1 SNHLY, CDR2 FYNNEI. CDR3 in DNA: TGTGCCGGCGAATATGCGAACACCGGGGAGCTGTTTTTT. Amino acids: CAGEYANTGELFF.

This clonotype was recorded at least ten times. This chain uses TRBV12-3 or TRBV12-4 with TRBJ1-2; tentatively, D is TRBD1 (5 bases). Trimming removed 6 bases from V and 1 base from J, with 9 bases in between. This CDR3 is built from 13 residues. The CDR3 coding sequence is TGTGCCAGCAGCCGAGGGGATAACTATGGCTACACCTTC. Protein product: CASSRGDNYGYTF.

This clonotype was observed many times. J is TRBJ2-3 and V is TRBV7-9, with 11 bases that match TRBD2. Germline lookup yields CDR1 SEHNR and CDR2 FQNEAQ (reference sequence). V was clipped by 3 bases and J by 6 bases; unmatched bases: 17. This CDR3 has 19 amino acids. CDR3 sequence reads: CASSFQSAFTSGSGDTQYF. The CDR3 DNA reads as TGTGCCAGCAGCTTCCAGTCGGCCTTTACTAGCGGGAGTGGTGATACGCAGTATTTT.

This clonotype was seen a handful of times. J is TRBJ2-1 and V is TRBV3-1; weak D call: TRBD1 (6 bases). Trimming shortened V by 1 base and J by 6 bases, and 7 bases separated the two germline ends. Germline loops: CDR1 LGHDT, CDR2 YNNKEL (reference sequence). The CDR3 consists of 13 residues. The CDR3 bases are TGTGCCAGCAGCCAAGCAGGGGTCAATGAGCAGTTCTTC. It codes for CASSQAGVNEQFF.